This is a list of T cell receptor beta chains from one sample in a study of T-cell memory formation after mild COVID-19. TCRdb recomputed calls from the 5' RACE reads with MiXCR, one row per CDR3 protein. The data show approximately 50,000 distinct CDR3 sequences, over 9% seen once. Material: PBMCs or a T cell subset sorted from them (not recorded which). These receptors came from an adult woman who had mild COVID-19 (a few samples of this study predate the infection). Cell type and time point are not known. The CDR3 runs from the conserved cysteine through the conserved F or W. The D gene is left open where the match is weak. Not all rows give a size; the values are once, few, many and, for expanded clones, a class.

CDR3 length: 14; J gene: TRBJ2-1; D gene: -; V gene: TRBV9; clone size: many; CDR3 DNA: TGTGCCAGCAGCCTAAGCCCGGGGAGCAATGAGCAGTTCTTC; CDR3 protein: CASSLSPGSNEQFF
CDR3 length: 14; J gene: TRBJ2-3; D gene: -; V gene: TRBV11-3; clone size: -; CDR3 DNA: TGTGCCAGCAGCTTTGATCCGGGGTCTGATACGCAGTATTTT; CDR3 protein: CASSFDPGSDTQYF
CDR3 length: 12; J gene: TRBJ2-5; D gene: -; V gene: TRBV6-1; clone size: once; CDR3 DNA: TGTGCCAGCAGTGAAGACAGGATGGCCCAGTACTTC; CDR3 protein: CASSEDRMAQYF
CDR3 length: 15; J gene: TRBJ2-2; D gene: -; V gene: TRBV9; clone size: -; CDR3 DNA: TGTGCCAGCAGCGTATCCATATCGGGGACCGGGGAGCTGTTTTTT; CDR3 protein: CASSVSISGTGELFF
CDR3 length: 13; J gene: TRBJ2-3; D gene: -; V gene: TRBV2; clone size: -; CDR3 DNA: TGTGCCAGCAGTGACGGTTTTTCAGATACGCAGTATTTT; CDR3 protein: CASSDGFSDTQYF
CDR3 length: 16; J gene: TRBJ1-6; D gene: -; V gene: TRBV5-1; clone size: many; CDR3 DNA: TGCGCCAGCAGCTTCAGGGTAGGGGCCTATAATTCACCCCTCCACTTT; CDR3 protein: CASSFRVGAYNSPLHF
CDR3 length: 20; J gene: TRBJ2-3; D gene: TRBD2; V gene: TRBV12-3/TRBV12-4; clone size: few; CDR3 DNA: TGTGCCAGCAGTTTAGCCGGGGTGGGAGCGGGAACGTTAGGCACAGATACGCAGTATTTT; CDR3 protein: CASSLAGVGAGTLGTDTQYF
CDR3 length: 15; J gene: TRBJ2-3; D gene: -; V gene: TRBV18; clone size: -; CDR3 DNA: TGTGCCAGCTCACCATTCGGCGGCCGCACAGATACGCAGTATTTT; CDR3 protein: CASSPFGGRTDTQYF
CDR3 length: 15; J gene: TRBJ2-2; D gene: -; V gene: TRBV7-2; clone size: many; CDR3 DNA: TGTGCCAGCAGCCCCAGACTAGTCAACACCGGGGAGCTGTTTTTT; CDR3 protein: CASSPRLVNTGELFF
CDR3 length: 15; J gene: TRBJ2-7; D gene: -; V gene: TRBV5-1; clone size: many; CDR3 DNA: TGCGCCAGCAGCGGTTCAGGGGCCCTTTCCTACGAGCAGTACTTC; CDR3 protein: CASSGSGALSYEQYF
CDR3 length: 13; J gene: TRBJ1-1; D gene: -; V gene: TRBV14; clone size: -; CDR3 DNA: TGTGCCAGCAGCCATCAGTGGAACACTGAAGCTTTCTTT; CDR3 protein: CASSHQWNTEAFF
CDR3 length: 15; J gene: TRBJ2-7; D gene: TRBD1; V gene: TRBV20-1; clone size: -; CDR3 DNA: TGCAGTGCAAACGGACAGGGGGGGATCAGGGACGAGCAGTACTTC; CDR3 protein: CSANGQGGIRDEQYF
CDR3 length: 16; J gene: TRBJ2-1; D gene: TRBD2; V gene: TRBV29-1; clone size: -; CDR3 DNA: TGCAGCGTTGAAGATATCAAGCGGGGCTCCTACAATGAGCAGTTCTTC; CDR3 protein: CSVEDIKRGSYNEQFF
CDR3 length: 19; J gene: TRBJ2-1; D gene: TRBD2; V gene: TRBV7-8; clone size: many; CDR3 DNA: TGTGCCAGCGGGGGCCCGGGACTAGCGGGAGCTACCTCCTACAATGAGCAGTTCTTC; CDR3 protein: CASGGPGLAGATSYNEQFF
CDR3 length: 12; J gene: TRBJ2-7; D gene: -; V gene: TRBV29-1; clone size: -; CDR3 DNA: TGCAGCGTTGAGGTCTGGGGCTACGAGCAGTACTTC; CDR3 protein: CSVEVWGYEQYF
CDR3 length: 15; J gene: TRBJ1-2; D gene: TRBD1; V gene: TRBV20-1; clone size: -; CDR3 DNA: TGCAGTGCTAGAGGCAGGGACAGCCTATTTTATGGCTACACCTTC; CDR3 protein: CSARGRDSLFYGYTF
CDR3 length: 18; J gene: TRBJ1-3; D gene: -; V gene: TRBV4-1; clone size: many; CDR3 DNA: TGCGCCAGCAGCCAACCCCCGGACGGCCGATTCTCTGGAAACACCATATATTTT; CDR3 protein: CASSQPPDGRFSGNTIYF
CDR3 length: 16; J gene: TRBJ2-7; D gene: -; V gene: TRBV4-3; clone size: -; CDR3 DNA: TGCGCCAGCAGCCAAGCCTATTCCCTGGGACACTACGAGCAGTACTTC; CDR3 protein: CASSQAYSLGHYEQYF
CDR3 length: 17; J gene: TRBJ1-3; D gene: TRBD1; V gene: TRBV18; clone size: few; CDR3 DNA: TGTGCCAGCTCACCACTGGACAGGAACCCCTCTGGAAACACCATATATTTT; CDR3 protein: CASSPLDRNPSGNTIYF
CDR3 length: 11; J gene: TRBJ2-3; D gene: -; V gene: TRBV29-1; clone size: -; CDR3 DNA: TGCAGCGTTGTCGACTGGGATACGCAGTATTTT; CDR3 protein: CSVVDWDTQYF
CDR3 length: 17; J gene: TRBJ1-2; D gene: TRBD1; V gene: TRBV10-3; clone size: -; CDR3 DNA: TGTGCCATCAGTGAGCCAATGGACAGGGGTCGGGGCTATGGCTACACCTTC; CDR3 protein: CAISEPMDRGRGYGYTF
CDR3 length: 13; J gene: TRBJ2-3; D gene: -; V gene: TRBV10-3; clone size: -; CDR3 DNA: TGTGCCATCAGGCCGCAGGGCACAGATACGCAGTATTTT; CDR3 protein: CAIRPQGTDTQYF
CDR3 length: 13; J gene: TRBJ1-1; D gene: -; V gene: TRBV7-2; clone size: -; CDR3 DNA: TGTGCCAGCAGCGCCCAGGGTAACACTGAAGCTTTCTTT; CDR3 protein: CASSAQGNTEAFF
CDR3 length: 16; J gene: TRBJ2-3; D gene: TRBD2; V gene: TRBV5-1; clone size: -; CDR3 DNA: TGCGCCAGCAGCCTCTCCCATAGCGGGAGGGAGAGTACGCAGTATTTT; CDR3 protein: CASSLSHSGRESTQYF
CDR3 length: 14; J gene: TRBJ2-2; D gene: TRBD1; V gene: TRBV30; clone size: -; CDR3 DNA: TGTGCCTGGGGGGGACAGGGATACACCGGGGAGCTGTTTTTT; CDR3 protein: CAWGGQGYTGELFF
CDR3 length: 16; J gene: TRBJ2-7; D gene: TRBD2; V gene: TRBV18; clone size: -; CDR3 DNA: TGTGCCAGCTCAAAGGGACTAGCGGGGGCCCATTACGAGCAGTACTTC; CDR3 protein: CASSKGLAGAHYEQYF
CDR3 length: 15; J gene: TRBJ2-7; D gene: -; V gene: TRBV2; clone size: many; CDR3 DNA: TGTGCCAGCAGTAACGGACCCACCGCTGACTACGAGCAGTACTTC; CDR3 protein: CASSNGPTADYEQYF
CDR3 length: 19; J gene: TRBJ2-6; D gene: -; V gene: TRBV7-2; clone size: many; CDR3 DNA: TGTGCCAGCAGCTTAGGTGTGGCCGATAAGGGTCGGAGGGCCAACGTCCTGACTTTC; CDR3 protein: CASSLGVADKGRRANVLTF
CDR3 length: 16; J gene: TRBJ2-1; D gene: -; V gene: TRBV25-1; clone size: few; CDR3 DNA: TGTGCCAGCAGTGAACGCGCCGCCTCCTCTAAGAATGAGCAGTTCTTC; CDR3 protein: CASSERAASSKNEQFF
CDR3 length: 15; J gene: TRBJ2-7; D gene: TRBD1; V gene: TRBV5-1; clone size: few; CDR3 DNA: TGCGCCAGCAGCTACCGGGACAGGGCTTCCTACGAGCAGTACTTC; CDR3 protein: CASSYRDRASYEQYF